Listed below are T cell receptor beta chains from one sample, sequenced in a study of T-cell reconstitution after alpha-beta-depleted transplantation in children. MiXCR, run by TCRdb on the PCR reads, gives a single entry per CDR3 protein. The sample yields about 980,000 distinct CDR3 sequences, 25% to 35% seen once. This specimen was PBMCs, mostly from graft donor cells, taken 360 days after TCRalphabeta/CD19-depleted stem cell transplant. Every receptor here comes from a boy in the first two years of life who had a stem cell transplant for SCID, so the T cells may come from the graft donor. Each CDR3 is given without its conserved first and last residue. The D gene is left open where the match is weak.

>TRBJ2-5|TRBD1|TRBV12-3/TRBV12-4
ASSLGGRPI
>TRBJ2-1|.|TRBV7-2
ASSLGAEHNEQF
>TRBJ2-7|.|TRBV5-1
ASSWGRSYEQY
>TRBJ2-5|TRBD2|TRBV5-5
ASSLVASGGEETQY
>TRBJ1-5|.|TRBV6-5
ASLPGGYSNQPQH
>TRBJ2-1|.|TRBV7-2
ASSPDGPQFNEQF
>TRBJ2-2|.|TRBV10-1
ASSETGRGELF
>TRBJ1-4|.|TRBV28
ASSLSPDYEKLF
>TRBJ2-3|TRBD1|TRBV9
ASSNGQGRNTGTQY
>TRBJ2-1|TRBD1|TRBV28
ASRGDRAKGNEQF
>TRBJ2-3|.|TRBV7-6
ASSPGHTEDTQY
>TRBJ2-7|.|TRBV5-1
ASSPGGQGAREQY
>TRBJ1-4|.|TRBV20-1
SAKRPKYEKLF
>TRBJ2-5|.|TRBV16
ASSAVERGQETQY
>TRBJ2-3|TRBD2|TRBV20-1
SARRGLAGGANTDTQY
>TRBJ2-3|.|TRBV12-3/TRBV12-4
ASIPPSTDTQY
>TRBJ2-1|TRBD2|TRBV27
ASSPNRLAGINNEQF
>TRBJ1-5|.|TRBV28
ASSLRGLDQPQH
>TRBJ1-1|TRBD1|TRBV20-1
SARDSMTGTEAF
>TRBJ2-1|.|TRBV6-6
ASSYALPGEQF
>TRBJ2-1|TRBD2|TRBV4-1
ASSQGFRPGLASNEQF
>TRBJ1-1|TRBD1|TRBV20-1
SARDPRGRGNTEAF
>TRBJ2-5|TRBD1|TRBV5-1
ASSLFGTGSFETQY
>TRBJ2-1|TRBD2|TRBV6-4
ASSAVGAGNEQF
>TRBJ2-3|.|TRBV6-2/TRBV6-3
ASSYFADTQY
>TRBJ1-6|.|TRBV20-1
SASGGH
>TRBJ2-7|TRBD2|TRBV20-1
SARSGGGASYEQY
>TRBJ2-2|.|TRBV12-5
ASGFTWGNTGELF
>TRBJ2-3|TRBD2|TRBV7-9
ASSLARYGGNGDTQY
>TRBJ2-2|.|TRBV12-3/TRBV12-4
ASRKGGNTGELF
>TRBJ2-1|.|TRBV19
ASSIGNHFDEQF
>TRBJ2-7|TRBD1|TRBV3-1
ASSNNYRGRLSYEQY
>TRBJ2-1|TRBD2|TRBV9
ASSVVSGTSGGGRGNEQF
>TRBJ2-7|.|TRBV18
ASSPSWVLPGEQY
>TRBJ2-3|TRBD2|TRBV4-1
ASSPFQGGLAYTDTQY
>TRBJ2-2|.|TRBV15
ATTLSGGELF
>TRBJ2-7|TRBD2|TRBV7-9
ASSLVLAGVDEQY
>TRBJ2-2|.|TRBV7-3
ASRNGQGLISDTGELF
>TRBJ2-1|.|TRBV20-1
SARRLGVKDEQF
>TRBJ1-1|.|TRBV7-3
ASSPPVGGKNTEAF
>TRBJ2-1|.|TRBV5-5
ASSPPGTMNEQF
>TRBJ2-5|TRBD2|TRBV28
ASRRTSWQETQY